Listed here are 5 T cell receptor beta chains from one sample, sequenced in a study of beta chain features in type 1 diabetes. The sequenced template was cDNA made from the entire isolated RNA. TCRdb's copy holds only in-frame clones and misses some; the assay was immunoSEQ multiplex PCR. The sample yields 37,000 or so clones, over 45% seen once. The specimen sequenced was central memory CD4+ T cells from blood. The receptor set was obtained from a woman under 30 in good health.

The chain couples TRBV2 to TRBJ1-3; a weak D match, TRBD1 (6 bases). V shed 3 bases and J shed 0 bases, with 15 bases lying between them. Germline CDR1 is SNHLY and CDR2 is FYNNEI. The CDR3 runs 17 residues. CDR3 nucleotide sequence: TGTGCCAGCAGTGATGACCTGGGAGGGGGCTCTGGAAACACCATATATTTT. Translation: CASSDDLGGGSGNTIYF.

The chain uses TRBV4-2 and TRBJ2-3, with TRBD2 matching 8 bases. Germline V gene data show CDR1 as LGHNA and CDR2 as YNFKEQ. This CDR3 has 18 amino acids. The trim removed 4 bases at V and 3 bases at J, leaving 15 bases unmatched. Here the CDR3 DNA reads TGTGCCAGCAGCCGGGGGTCGGGGGGGCCAGGGAGTACAGATACGCAGTATTTT. Residues: CASSRGSGGPGSTDTQYF.

A remark on this clone: One junction end does not reproduce the germline sequence, and a read error may be involved. The chain uses TRBV7-8 and TRBJ1-1, with 7 positions matching TRBD1. The CDR3 has 13 amino acids. Germline V gene sequence: CDR1 SGHVS, CDR2 FQNEAQ. CDR3 region: CANSRQGNTEAFF. DNA of the CDR3: TGTGCCAACAGCCGACAGGGGAACACTGAAGCTTTCTTT.

The table lists this clone with a count of one. V and J are TRBV7-9 and TRBJ1-1, with a weak D call TRBD1 (6 bases). The CDR3 is 14 residues long. V was cut by 3 bases and J by 5 bases, with 13 bases left in between. CDR1 is SEHNR and CDR2 is FQNEAQ in the germline V gene (reference sequence). CDR3 region: CASSFPRGNTEAFF. DNA of the CDR3: TGTGCCAGCAGCTTCCCGAGGGGGAATACTGAAGCTTTCTTT. The variable domain in full, with the rest retrieved from reference TRBV7-9 and TRBJ1-1, is DTGVSQNPRHKITKRGQNVTFRCDPISEHNRLYWYRQTLGQGPEFLTYFQNEAQLEKSRLLSDRFSAERPKGSFSTLEIQRTEQGDSAMYLCASSFPRGNTEAFFGQGTRLTVV.

This rearrangement joins TRBV11-2 to TRBJ2-1; 14 bases fit TRBD2. Germline V CDR1 and CDR2: SGHAT, FQNNGV. The ends lost 5 bases at V and 5 bases at J; junction bases unmatched: 8. This CDR3 region has 17 residues. The CDR3 coding sequence is TGTGCCAGCAGCCGACTAGCGGGAGGGCCCCTCGACAATGAGCAGTTCTTC. This codes for CASSRLAGGPLDNEQFF.